This T cell receptor beta chain was sequenced in a study of blood T cell repertoires in COVID-19. CDR1 and CDR2 (germline): DFQATT, SNEGSKA (reference sequence). Trimming pared 6 bases from V and 4 bases from J, leaving 9 bases between. The length of the CDR3 is 11 residues. Generated by immunoSEQ multiplex PCR, the TCRdb table keeps only in-frame clones and is missing some. The table has about 54,000 clones, around 78% seen once. Sequencing input: peripheral blood. The chain recombines TRBV20-1 with TRBJ1-2, with D hard to call. The origin of this receptor is a human donor in a cohort sampled during active COVID-19. For the CDR3, the DNA is TGCAGTGCCGCTGGGCCCTATGGCTACACCTTC. Translation: CSAAGPYGYTF.